This TCR beta chain comes out of a study of cytomegalovirus exposure and HLA in healthy donors. Whole-study results and caveats: In a later analysis, a missense DCLRE1C variant was linked to TCR beta V- and J-gene trimming.

Nominally healthy donors were sampled, though unrecorded immune exposures were likely. With regard to this clone: Its target is unknown.

V lost 0 bases and J 3 bases, leaving 9 bases between the germline ends. CDR1 is ENHRY, CDR2 SYGVKD, per germline. The CDR3 has 15 residues. The study ran its PCR with 60 Vbeta and 13 Jbeta primers. Clones were sequenced by immunoSEQ multiplex PCR, and TCRdb holds only the in-frame ones, with some missing. The sample contains about 61,000 clones, more than 80% of which appear only once. The sequence came from a man aged 25 to 40 in good health and CMV-seropositive. The sample taken for sequencing was PBMCs. The chain carries TRBV10-3 and TRBJ2-1; possible D gene TRBD1, 5 bases. CDR3 coding DNA: TGTGCCATCAGTGAGTCCATTAGGGGCTACAATGAGCAGTTCTTC. Translating it yields CAISESIRGYNEQFF.